What follows describes a single TCR beta chain. CD45RO-negative, CCR7-positively selected cells formed the naive CD8 fraction, excluding terminally differentiated effector memory CD45RA+ cells. The data derive from a study of shared clonotypes between healthy human individuals. Measured with immunoSEQ multiplex PCR; TCRdb has only the in-frame clones, and not every one. The table has some 2.1 million clones, just over 90% seen once. CDR3 size: 14 residues. Trimming cost V 0 bases and J 4 bases, with 10 bases left between them. From germline, CDR1 is SGDLS and CDR2 YYNGEE. Sequencing was performed on naive CD8+ T cells from PBMCs. The chain has TRBV9 and TRBJ1-2; no firm D call. This TCR was recovered from a young man in good health. Some clones in this sample may be carry-over from other donors' samples. The chain's CDR3 is CASSVGLGRYGYTF. CDR3 sequence (DNA): TGTGCCAGCAGCGTAGGGCTGGGCCGCTATGGCTACACCTTC. The whole variable domain, filled in from reference TRBV9 and TRBJ1-2, reads DSGVTQTPKHLITATGQRVTLRCSPRSGDLSVYWYQQSLDQGLQFLIQYYNGEERAKGNILERFSAQQFPDLHSELNLSSLELGDSALYFCASSVGLGRYGYTFGSGTRLTVV.